The 23 T cell receptor beta chains below were found in one sample sequenced in a study of human T cells and chemical hapten exposure. Time point given: patch test 2, 6 weeks after DPC sensitization. Noted treatment: therapeutic diphenylcyclopropenone sensitization with weekly scalp DPC. Each CDR3 protein is one row after TCRdb ran MiXCR on the RACE reads. The data hold fewer than 100,000 distinct CDR3 sequences, with roughly 11% observed a single time. The sample consisted of whole blood, taken in connection with sensitization to the hapten diphenylcyclopropenone (DPC). These TCRs come from a man aged 18-30 years with alopecia areata. Some clones in this sample may be carry-over from other donors' samples.

The CDR3 loop is CSARAGGTSGNTIYF. The DNA of the CDR3 is TGCAGTGCTAGGGCCGGTGGGACTTCTGGAAACACCATATATTTT. The chain carries TRBV20-1 and TRBJ1-3, with TRBD1 as a possible D gene (5 bases). CDR3 size: 15 residues. The V and J ends lost 3 bases and 1 base respectively, with 13 bases between them. Per the germline V gene, CDR1 is DFQATT and CDR2 is SNEGSKA (reference sequence).

The V and J genes are TRBV7-9 and TRBJ1-2; 10 positions match TRBD1. CDR3 size: 14 residues. J lost 8 bases, V lost 4 bases, and 7 bases had no gene match. CDR1 SEHNR and CDR2 FQNEAQ come from the germline V gene (reference sequence). The CDR3, as DNA: TGTGCCAGCAGCTCTGACGGACAGGGGGACGGCTACACCTTC. It specifies CASSSDGQGDGYTF.

The rearrangement uses TRBV7-9 and TRBJ1-4, with D possibly TRBD1 on 6 matching bases. CDR1 is SEHNR, CDR2 FQNEAQ, per germline (reference sequence). The CDR3 sequence is 13 residues long. V gave up 5 bases and J gave up 5 bases, with 9 bases separating them. This CDR3 is CASSRTVNEKLFF. CDR3 DNA: TGTGCCAGCAGCCGGACAGTGAATGAAAAACTGTTTTTT.

This clonotype was recorded a few times. The chain links TRBV12-5 to TRBJ1-1, with 7 positions matching TRBD1. This CDR3 contains 15 residues. The junction had 13 bases not matched to a gene; V was cut back by 8 bases and J by 4 bases. Germline CDR1 reads LGHNT; CDR2 reads FRNRAP. The CDR3 sequence is CASQPRATGTTEAFF. In DNA, the CDR3 is TGTGCTAGTCAACCTAGGGCGACAGGGACCACTGAAGCTTTCTTT.

This clonotype has a count of ten or more. J is TRBJ2-7 and V is TRBV5-6; D is possibly TRBD1 (6 bases). CDR1 SGHDT and CDR2 YYEEEE come from the germline V gene. The CDR3 length is 13 residues. Between the trimmed V and J ends, which lost 1 base and 5 bases, there was a span of 10 bases. The CDR3 nucleotides are TGTGCCAGCAGCTTGTTATCAGGGGACGAGCAGTACTTC. Translation gives CASSLLSGDEQYF.

This clonotype was counted at least ten times. This chain uses TRBV7-3 with TRBJ2-2, with 7 bases that match TRBD2. CDR1 is SGHTA, CDR2 FQGTGA, per germline. V was clipped by 5 bases and J by 6 bases; unmatched bases: 6. The CDR3 has 14 amino acids. CDR3 sequence reads: CASSPGAGAGELFF. CDR3 DNA: TGTGCCAGCAGCCCCGGCGCGGGGGCCGGGGAGCTGTTTTTT.

This chain links TRBV7-2 with TRBJ2-6, with a tentative D call TRBD2 (6 bases). The germline V and J ends were trimmed by 2 bases and 5 bases, with 13 bases remaining between them. The germline CDR1 and CDR2 sequences are SGHTA and FQGNSA. The CDR3 is 16 amino acids. The CDR3 DNA reads as TGTGCCAGCAGCTTAATCGGAGGGCTTAGGGCCAACGTCCTGACTTTC. It specifies CASSLIGGLRANVLTF.

As DNA, the CDR3 is TGCGCCAGCAGCCAAGAACCCCGTCGGGGCTTCAATGAGCAGTTCTTC. Translation gives CASSQEPRRGFNEQFF. The chain is built from TRBV4-1 and TRBJ2-1, with D possibly called TRBD1 or TRBD2 (5 bases each). The germline CDR1 and CDR2 sequences are MGHRA and YSYEKL. This CDR3 contains 16 residues. The germline V and J ends were trimmed by 0 bases and 6 bases, with 15 bases remaining between them.

In its sample, this clonotype was seen a few times. The rearrangement joins TRBV6-1 to TRBJ2-4, with 8 bases identical to TRBD1. Germline lookup yields CDR1 MNHNS and CDR2 SASEGT. Losses at the gene ends were 7 bases for V and 0 bases for J; bases not matched to a gene: 2. The CDR3 length is 14 residues. CDR3 amino acids: CASTGGIAKNIQYF. The CDR3 DNA reads as TGTGCCAGCACAGGGGGCATAGCCAAAAACATTCAGTACTTC.

This clonotype came up many times. V is TRBV20-1 and J is TRBJ2-7, with unresolved D. Trimming pared 3 bases from V and 10 bases from J, leaving 16 bases between. The CDR3 covers 12 residues. The germline CDR1 and CDR2 sequences are DFQATT and SNEGSKA (reference sequence). The CDR3 is CSARAVRVGQYF. Here the CDR3 DNA reads TGCAGTGCTAGGGCCGTCCGGGTGGGTCAGTACTTC.

This clonotype occurred many times. The gene calls are TRBV6-2 or TRBV6-3 and TRBJ2-1; TRBD2 agrees at 14 bases. Germline CDR1 reads MNHEY; CDR2 reads SVGEGT. Germline trimming cut 2 bases from V and 7 bases from J; bases unmatched to any gene: 1. This CDR3 is built from 15 residues. The CDR3 reads CASSYGTSGGNEQFF. DNA for the CDR3: TGTGCCAGCAGTTACGGGACTAGCGGGGGAAATGAGCAGTTCTTC.

V usage is TRBV11-3 and J usage is TRBJ1-1; TRBD1 is a possible D gene (6 bases). The CDR3 is 11 amino acids. The V and J ends lost 6 bases and 8 bases respectively, with 10 bases between them. Germline V lookup: CDR1 SGHNT, CDR2 YENEEA. As DNA, the CDR3 is TGTGCCAGCAGTACCGGGACAGAAGCTTTCTTT. Its translation is CASSTGTEAFF.

The rearrangement uses TRBV12-5 and TRBJ1-1; the D gene is possibly TRBD1 (5 bases). Trimming left V 9 bases short and J 6 bases short, with 17 bases between. Germline CDR1 is LGHNT and CDR2 is FRNRAP. The CDR3 runs to 13 residues. CDR3 nucleotides: TGTGCTAGAGCCACGGCCCCGGGGGCTGAAGCTTTCTTT. Its translation: CARATAPGAEAFF. The whole variable domain, remainder taken from reference TRBV12-5 and TRBJ1-1, is DARVTQTPRHKVTEMGQEVTMRCQPILGHNTVFWYRQTMMQGLELLAYFRNRAPLDDSGMPKDRFSAEMPDATLATLKIQPSEPRDSAVYFCARATAPGAEAFFGQGTRLTVV.

This clonotype was counted ten times or more. The rearrangement links TRBV15 to TRBJ2-2; D possibly corresponds to TRBD1 (7 bases). Per the germline V gene, CDR1 is LNHNV and CDR2 is YYDKDF (reference sequence). The CDR3 length is 18 residues. V gave up 1 base and J gave up 6 bases, with 21 bases separating them. The CDR3 here is CATSRGQGGGAGAGELFF. The CDR3 coding sequence is TGTGCCACCAGCAGAGGGCAAGGAGGGGGCGCGGGCGCCGGGGAGCTGTTTTTT.

The table lists this clonotype with many counts. The rearrangement uses TRBV7-9 and TRBJ1-5; TRBD1 is a possible D gene (5 bases). With 1 base removed from V and 3 bases from J, the gap between germline ends came to 16 bases. The CDR3 runs 17 residues. The germline V gene encodes CDR1 SEHNR and CDR2 FQNEAQ (reference sequence). The CDR3 coding sequence is TGTGCCAGCAGCTTAGGAACGGGAGGAGGGGTCAATCAGCCCCAGCATTTT. This translates into CASSLGTGGGVNQPQHF.

The chain combines TRBV4-2 with TRBJ2-3, with a possible D match to TRBD2 (7 bases). The V end lost 4 bases, the J end lost 4 bases, and 18 bases lay between the germline ends. Germline-derived CDR1 and CDR2 are LGHNA and YNFKEQ. This CDR3 has 16 residues. In DNA, the CDR3 is TGTGCCAGCAGCCGTCGGGGGGCACGGAATGCAGATACGCAGTATTTT. Translation: CASSRRGARNADTQYF.

The rearrangement links TRBV20-1 to TRBJ2-3; 10 bases are shared with TRBD2. V gave up 1 base and J gave up 2 bases; unmatched junction bases: 9. Per germline, CDR1 DFQATT and CDR2 SNEGSKA (reference sequence). This CDR3 comprises 17 residues. In nucleotides, the CDR3 is TGCAGTGCTAGAGTGCTAGCGGGGGCCGATTTCACAGATACGCAGTATTTT. Encoded protein: CSARVLAGADFTDTQYF.

This clonotype was detected only a few times. This chain links TRBV11-2 with TRBJ2-3; D perhaps matches TRBD1 (6 bases). CDR3 length equals 16 residues. CDR1 is SGHAT, CDR2 FQNNGV, per germline. V lost 3 bases and J lost 2, with 15 bases in between. This chain's CDR3 is CASSFGPTGATDTQYF. The CDR3, as DNA: TGTGCCAGCAGCTTTGGACCGACAGGAGCCACAGATACGCAGTATTTT.

V gene TRBV10-2 combines with J gene TRBJ2-3, with TRBD2 identical over 9 bases. V shed 1 base and J 0 bases; nucleotides not matched to a gene: 11. Looked up from germline, CDR1 is WSHSY and CDR2 is SAAADI. CDR3 size: 19 residues. The chain's CDR3 is CASSEFGRAGGLSTDTQYF. The CDR3 bases are TGCGCCAGCAGTGAGTTCGGTCGAGCGGGGGGACTAAGCACAGATACGCAGTATTTT.

This clonotype has more than one count but fewer than ten. This sequence joins TRBV12-3 or TRBV12-4 and TRBJ2-3; no clear D. V dropped 0 bases and J dropped 1 base, with 5 bases sitting between them. CDR3 size: 14 residues. CDR3 nucleotide sequence: TGTGCCAGCAGTTTAGCTGACGGCACAGATACGCAGTATTTT. It is translated as CASSLADGTDTQYF.

The V call is TRBV4-2, the J call TRBJ1-2; D gene uncertain. Germline CDR1 reads LGHNA; CDR2 reads YNFKEQ. This CDR3 spans 13 amino acids. Trimming took off 6 bases at V and 5 bases at J, with 13 bases between the two ends. Here the CDR3 reads CASRTPGDYGYTF. In DNA form, the CDR3 reads TGTGCCAGCAGAACCCCGGGAGATTATGGCTACACCTTC.

As concerns this clonotype: This may stem from a read error, because a much larger clone lies one nucleotide away. The chain recombines TRBV7-9 with TRBJ2-1; D ambiguous. The CDR3 covers 13 residues. Germline V gives CDR1 SEHNR, CDR2 FQNEAQ (reference sequence). Between the trimmed V and J ends, which lost 2 bases and 10 bases, there was a span of 12 bases. CDR3 sequence: CASSLLVANEQFF. In DNA, the CDR3 is TGTGCCAGCAGCTTATTGGTAGCTAACGAGCAGTTCTTC.

This clonotype was counted at least ten times. The chain carries TRBV21-1 and TRBJ2-1; TRBD1 is the table's D call and was not checked against the DNA. TRBV21-1 is given as a pseudogene. The CDR3 covers 17 residues. Written as DNA, the CDR3 is TGTGCCAGCAGCCTCAAGGGTGCCAGGGAATCCTACAATGAGCAGTTCTTC. Its protein is CASSLKGARESYNEQFF.